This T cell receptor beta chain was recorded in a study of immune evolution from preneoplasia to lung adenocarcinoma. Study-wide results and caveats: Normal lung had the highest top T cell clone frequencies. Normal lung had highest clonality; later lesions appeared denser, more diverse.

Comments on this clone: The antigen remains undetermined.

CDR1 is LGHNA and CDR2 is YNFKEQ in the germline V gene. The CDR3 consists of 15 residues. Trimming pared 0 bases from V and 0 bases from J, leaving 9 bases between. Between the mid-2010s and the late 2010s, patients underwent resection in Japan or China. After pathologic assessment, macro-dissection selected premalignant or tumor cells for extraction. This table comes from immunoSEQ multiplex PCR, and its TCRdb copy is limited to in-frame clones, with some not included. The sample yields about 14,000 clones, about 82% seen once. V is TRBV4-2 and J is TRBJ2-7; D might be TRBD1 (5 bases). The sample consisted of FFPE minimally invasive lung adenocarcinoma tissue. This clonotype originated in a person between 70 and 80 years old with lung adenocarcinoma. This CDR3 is CASSQDRGSSYEQYF. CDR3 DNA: TGTGCCAGCAGCCAAGATAGGGGTAGCTCCTACGAGCAGTACTTC.